Here is one T cell receptor beta chain with its context. Repertoires were generated with immunoSEQ multiplex PCR, while TCRdb's copy carries only in-frame clones and drops some. This sample carries some 170,000 clones, roughly 87% of them seen once, and the ten largest clones take 0.95% to 1.5%. This CDR3 contains 13 residues. V was cut by 7 bases and J by 1 base, with 10 bases left in between. Germline V gene data show CDR1 as MNHEY and CDR2 as SMNVEV (reference sequence). These data originate in a study of blood T cell repertoires in COVID-19. The clonotype originates from a human donor with acute COVID-19. The donor label of this sample is uncertain. The J gene is TRBJ2-5, the V gene TRBV27, with D possibly being TRBD1 (5 bases). Material for sequencing was PBMCs or T cells enriched from blood (not recorded which). This CDR3 is CASTDSPQETQYF. CDR3 nucleotides: TGTGCCAGCACAGACAGTCCCCAAGAGACCCAGTACTTC.